The 15 T cell receptor beta chains reported below all come from one sample, sequenced in a study of CD8 T cells in ankylosing spondylitis. These TCRs are of unknown antigen specificity. Study-level points and caveats: Characteristic, it appeared, of ankylosing spondylitis blood was a TCR beta motif of several highly homologous variants.

TCRdb reprocessed the 5' RACE reads with MiXCR, giving one entry per CDR3 protein. Of over 700,000 distinct CDR3 sequences in the sample, around 20% were seen once. The sequencing sample was made of blood, either unsorted or a sorted T cell fraction (not recorded which). All receptors come from a male donor with ankylosing spondylitis.

This clonotype turned up a few times. The rearrangement uses TRBV24-1 and TRBJ2-1; D possibly corresponds to TRBD2 (5 bases). The CDR3 contains 14 residues. CDR1 is KGHDR, CDR2 SFDVKD, per germline. Trimming left V 7 bases short and J 1 base short, with 10 bases between. The CDR3 region is CATSSRESYNEQFF. CDR3 in DNA: TGTGCCACCAGCTCCCGGGAATCCTACAATGAGCAGTTCTTC.

The rearrangement links TRBV5-1 to TRBJ2-7; TRBD1 aligns across 7 bases. The V and J ends lost 2 bases and 1 base, in that order; junction bases with no gene match: 3. The CDR3 is made up of 14 amino acids. Germline V lookup: CDR1 SGHRS, CDR2 YFSETQ. The CDR3 here is CASSFWDRSYEQYF. For the CDR3, the DNA is TGCGCCAGCAGCTTTTGGGACAGATCCTACGAGCAGTACTTC. The entire variable domain, with the rest obtained from reference TRBV5-1 and TRBJ2-7, is as follows: KAGVTQTPRYLIKTRGQQVTLSCSPISGHRSVSWYQQTPGQGLQFLFEYFSETQRNKGNFPGRFSGRQFSNSRSEMNVSTLELGDSALYLCASSFWDRSYEQYFGPGTRLTVT.

This chain uses TRBV9 with TRBJ1-2; TRBD1 aligns across 10 bases. Germline V gene sequence: CDR1 SGDLS, CDR2 YYNGEE. This CDR3 is 15 amino acids long. The ends lost 4 bases at V and 3 bases at J; junction bases unmatched: 6. The CDR3 DNA sequence: TGTGCCAGCAGCTTCTCGACAGGGGGCGACTATGGCTACACCTTC. Amino acid sequence: CASSFSTGGDYGYTF.

The chain has TRBV7-8 and TRBJ2-1; D possibly uses TRBD1 or TRBD2 (7 bases each). The CDR3 loop spans 15 amino acids. Germline V gene lookup returns CDR1 SGHVS and CDR2 FQNEAQ. The V end was cut by 5 bases, the J end by 5 bases, with 16 bases between. The CDR3 DNA follows: TGTGCCAGCAGCCAGGGGGGGAGGGTCCACAATGAGCAGTTCTTC. Its translation is CASSQGGRVHNEQFF. The complete variable domain, with remaining parts taken from reference TRBV7-8 and TRBJ2-1, reads GAGVSQSPRYKVAKRGQDVALRCDPISGHVSLFWYQQALGQGPEFLTYFQNEAQLDKSGLPSDRFFAERPEGSVSTLKIQRTQQEDSAVYLCASSQGGRVHNEQFFGPGTRLTVL.

This clonotype turned up a few times. The chain has TRBV5-1 and TRBJ1-2; D gene ambiguous. The CDR3 extends over 14 amino acids. Germline V gene lookup returns CDR1 SGHRS and CDR2 YFSETQ. Trimming took off 4 bases at V and 4 bases at J, with 14 bases between the two ends. CDR3 amino acids: CASSQVGGIYGYTF. DNA for the CDR3: TGCGCCAGCAGCCAAGTGGGCGGGATCTATGGCTACACCTTC.

In its sample, this clonotype was seen a few times. V is TRBV30 and J is TRBJ1-2; D remains ambiguous. The CDR3 contains 13 residues. Between the trimmed V and J ends, which lost 2 bases and 0 bases, there was a span of 7 bases. Germline values: CDR1 GTSNPN, CDR2 SVGIG (reference sequence). The CDR3 spells CAWSLTANYGYTF. The CDR3 DNA sequence: TGTGCCTGGAGTTTGACGGCTAACTATGGCTACACCTTC.

The rearrangement links TRBV7-8 to TRBJ2-3; TRBD1 agrees at 10 bases. J lost 5 bases, V lost 3 bases, and 2 bases had no gene match. The CDR3 is 14 amino acids. From germline, CDR1 is SGHVS and CDR2 FQNEAQ. Here the CDR3 reads CASSLGTGEDTQYF. The DNA of the CDR3 is TGTGCCAGCAGCTTGGGGACAGGGGAAGATACGCAGTATTTT. Based on the CDR3 plus reference TRBV7-8 and TRBJ2-3, the full variable domain is GAGVSQSPRYKVAKRGQDVALRCDPISGHVSLFWYQQALGQGPEFLTYFQNEAQLDKSGLPSDRFFAERPEGSVSTLKIQRTQQEDSAVYLCASSLGTGEDTQYFGPGTRLTVL.

This sequence joins TRBV7-9 and TRBJ2-7, with D possibly matching TRBD1 (6 bases). The CDR3 consists of 12 residues. Deletions cut 5 bases from V and 6 bases from J, with 11 bases between. The germline CDR1 and CDR2 sequences are SEHNR and FQNEAQ (reference sequence). CDR3 coding DNA: TGTGCCAGCAGCCCAGGGGTAACCGAGCAGTACTTC. Translated: CASSPGVTEQYF.

This clonotype appeared a few times. The V gene is TRBV10-3, the J gene TRBJ1-1; TRBD1 is a possible D gene (6 bases). The CDR3 has 15 residues. CDR1 is ENHRY, CDR2 SYGVKD, per germline. Trimming pared 2 bases from V and 2 bases from J, leaving 12 bases between. CDR3 nucleotide sequence: TGTGCCATCAGTGAGAGGGGACAAATTAACACTGAAGCTTTCTTT. This encodes CAISERGQINTEAFF.

The chain has TRBV7-9 and TRBJ1-1; unclear D gene. Germline lookup yields CDR1 SEHNR and CDR2 FQNEAQ (reference sequence). The CDR3 has 12 residues. The V and J ends lost 5 bases and 3 bases respectively, with 7 bases between them. CDR3 protein: CASSPQYTEAFF. In DNA form, the CDR3 reads TGTGCCAGCAGCCCACAGTACACTGAAGCTTTCTTT.

The gene calls are TRBV28 and TRBJ2-7; D might be TRBD2 (6 bases). The CDR3 sequence is 14 residues long. In germline, CDR1 is MDHEN, CDR2 SYDVKM. V dropped 4 bases and J dropped 2 bases, with 12 bases sitting between them. CDR3 in amino acids: CASSSVAGPYEQYF. The CDR3 DNA sequence: TGTGCCAGCAGTTCCGTCGCGGGACCCTACGAGCAGTACTTC.

There are a few counts of this clonotype. The V and J genes are TRBV3-1 and TRBJ2-1, with TRBD2 as a possible D gene (5 bases). CDR3 length: 13 amino acids. CDR1 and CDR2 (germline): LGHDT, YNNKEL (reference sequence). Trimming took 1 base from V and 9 from J, leaving 10 bases between them. The CDR3 loop reads CASSQGASSEQFF. Here the CDR3 DNA reads TGTGCCAGCAGCCAAGGAGCTAGCAGTGAGCAGTTCTTC.

The table lists this clonotype with a few counts. This sequence joins TRBV19 and TRBJ2-1; 7 bases align to TRBD2. V shed 5 bases, J shed 7 bases, and the junction held 8 bases outside the gene matches. Germline V gives CDR1 LNHDA, CDR2 SQIVND (reference sequence). The CDR3 extends over 14 amino acids. CDR3 DNA: TGTGCCAGTAGTGCTAGCGGAGACCCTAATGAGCAGTTCTTC. As protein: CASSASGDPNEQFF.

This clonotype showed up many times. This rearrangement joins TRBV6-1 to TRBJ1-1; TRBD1 aligns across 7 bases. CDR1 MNHNS and CDR2 SASEGT come from the germline V gene. The V segment lost 8 bases and the J segment 6 bases; nucleotides outside the gene matches: 6. This CDR3 contains 12 residues. The CDR3 spells CASHQDRAEAFF. In DNA, the CDR3 is TGTGCCAGCCACCAAGACAGGGCTGAAGCTTTCTTT.

The chain links TRBV11-2 to TRBJ2-3, with D uncertain. The germline CDR1 and CDR2 sequences are SGHAT and FQNNGV. The CDR3 covers 13 residues. V dropped 3 bases and J dropped 4 bases, with 8 bases sitting between them. The CDR3 DNA reads TGTGCCAGCAGCTTGTGGAAAGCAGATACGCAGTATTTT. It specifies CASSLWKADTQYF.